The 11 T cell receptor beta chains listed next were all sequenced from one sample in a study of identical twins. A single record per CDR3 protein comes from TCRdb applying MiXCR to the 5' RACE reads. Of 1.5 million to 2 million distinct CDR3 sequences listed, less than 40% are singletons. Sequencing input: cord blood. These TCRs come from a newborn girl in good health.

About this clonotype itself: The junction and the germline gene differ at one end; a read error may be behind it. This chain uses TRBV28 with TRBJ1-2; TRBD1 aligns across 12 bases. Germline CDR1 is MDHEN and CDR2 is SYDVKM. The CDR3 totals 14 residues. The chain's CDR3 is CASSLGTGGYGHTF. The CDR3 coding sequence is TGTGCCAGCAGTTTGGGGACAGGGGGCTATGGCCACACCTTC.

This clonotype was picked up a small number of times. J is TRBJ2-7 and V is TRBV10-3; the D is unclear. The length of the CDR3 is 14 residues. V lost 1 base, J lost 3 bases, and 10 bases lay in between. Germline assignment: CDR1 ENHRY and CDR2 SYGVKD. The CDR3 nucleotides are TGTGCCATCAGTGAGTTGGGTCTCGTCTACGAGCAGTACTTC. It yields the protein CAISELGLVYEQYF.

The V call is TRBV11-2, the J call TRBJ2-1, with D unclear. V lost 3 bases and J 1 base, leaving 10 bases between the germline ends. The CDR3 extends over 15 amino acids. The V gene's germline CDR1 is SGHAT and CDR2 FQNNGV. CDR3 sequence: CASSLIPASYNEQFF. The CDR3 DNA reads TGTGCCAGCAGCTTGATCCCAGCTTCCTACAATGAGCAGTTCTTC.

The CDR3 here is CASSEALLGGAYNEQFF. The CDR3 DNA follows: TGTGCCAGCAGTGAAGCGCTTTTAGGGGGGGCCTACAATGAGCAGTTCTTC. The V and J genes are TRBV6-1 and TRBJ2-1; a weak D match, TRBD2 (7 bases). V gave up 0 bases and J gave up 2 bases, with 14 bases separating them. The CDR3 consists of 17 residues. CDR1 MNHNS and CDR2 SASEGT come from the germline V gene.

This rearrangement joins TRBV7-2 to TRBJ1-2; D not resolved. This CDR3 comprises 20 residues. V was trimmed by 1 base and J by 0 bases, leaving 24 bases between them. From germline, CDR1 is SGHTA and CDR2 FQGNSA. The CDR3 loop is CASSLVTTSVRSPSNYGYTF. The CDR3 nucleotides are TGTGCCAGCAGCTTAGTCACGACTTCCGTGCGATCCCCATCTAACTATGGCTACACCTTC. Full variable domain (outside the CDR3, taken from reference TRBV7-2 and TRBJ1-2): GAGVSQSPSNKVTEKGKDVELRCDPISGHTALYWYRQSLGQGLEFLIYFQGNSAPDKSGLPSDRFSAERTGGSVSTLTIQRTQQEDSAVYLCASSLVTTSVRSPSNYGYTFGSGTRLTVV.

V usage is TRBV4-1 and J usage is TRBJ1-5, with 8 bases aligning to TRBD1. With 1 base clipped from V and 4 bases from J, the junction kept 3 bases outside the gene matches. This CDR3 has 15 amino acids. Germline CDR1 MGHRA, CDR2 YSYEKL. CDR3 in DNA: TGCGCCAGCAGCCAAGCAGGGGGCGATAATCAGCCCCAGCATTTT. Translating gives CASSQAGGDNQPQHF.

This sequence joins TRBV6-6 and TRBJ2-1, with TRBD1 identical over 11 bases. This CDR3 contains 15 residues. Germline V gives CDR1 MNHNY, CDR2 SVGAGI (reference sequence). The trim removed 2 bases at V and 6 bases at J, leaving 3 bases unmatched. CDR3 DNA: TGTGCCAGCAGTTACAGGACAGGGGGCAGCAATGAGCAGTTCTTC. Encoded protein: CASSYRTGGSNEQFF.

This clonotype was seen a few times. J is TRBJ2-6 and V is TRBV4-1; the match to TRBD1 covers 7 bases. The CDR3 contains 18 residues. V lost 4 bases and J lost 0; bases outside the gene matches: 9. Germline V gene data show CDR1 as MGHRA and CDR2 as YSYEKL. CDR3 coding DNA: TGCGCCAGCAGCCTTACCGGGACAGTTGTCTCTGGGGCCAACGTCCTGACTTTC. Its translation is CASSLTGTVVSGANVLTF.

The V and J genes are TRBV14 and TRBJ2-2; 7 nucleotides agree with TRBD1. CDR1 is SGHDN and CDR2 is FVKESK in the germline V gene. The V gene end was trimmed by 4 bases and the J gene end by 4 bases; junction bases not matched to a gene: 3. The CDR3 has 14 residues. CDR3 sequence: CASSRQGITGELFF. The CDR3 bases are TGTGCCAGCAGCCGACAGGGAATCACCGGGGAGCTGTTTTTT.

This rearrangement joins TRBV20-1 to TRBJ1-6, with 8 bases identical to TRBD1. Germline assignment: CDR1 DFQATT and CDR2 SNEGSKA (reference sequence). The CDR3 is 15 residues long. V dropped 1 base and J dropped 5; count of bases not matched to a gene: 4. The CDR3 DNA reads TGCAGTGCTAGAGCGACAGGGGAAAATAATTCACCCCTCCACTTT. Encoded protein: CSARATGENNSPLHF.

The sample holds a few counts of this clonotype. The chain links TRBV9 to TRBJ2-1; 11 bases fit TRBD2. The J call is in doubt because the DNA end fits TRBJ2-7 better. CDR3 size: 16 residues. Germline CDR1 reads SGDLS; CDR2 reads YYNGEE. CDR3 bases: TGTGCCAGCAGCGTGACTAGCGGGGCCTCCTACAATGAGCAGTACTTC. This gives the protein CASSVTSGASYNEQYF.